The sequence of this T cell receptor beta chain was determined in a study of cytomegalovirus exposure and HLA in healthy donors. Across the study: A previous analysis identified 90 million to 140 million unique TCR beta sequences derived from around 200 million T cells. Study-wide results and limits: Associated with HLA alleles at 0.05 false discovery rate in a later analysis were 16,951 TCR beta sequences. Later, an analysis found that common viral pathogens appeared to be linked with several of the most significant clusters. Follow-up analysis found HLA locus-dependent TCR association rates, highest for DRB1 and lowest for HLA-C.

About this clone itself: The antigen remains undetermined.

Germline CDR1 is MNHEY and CDR2 is SVGAGI. V dropped 9 bases and J dropped 0; count of bases not matched to a gene: 4. This CDR3 contains 13 residues. The PCR used 60 Vbeta and 13 Jbeta primers. Profiled with immunoSEQ multiplex PCR; TCRdb holds only in-frame clones, not every one. The profile shows some 200,000 clones, 81% of them singletons. The source is a man aged 45-60 years in good health and CMV-seronegative. The V and J genes are TRBV6-5 and TRBJ1-2; 7 nucleotides agree with TRBD1. Input material: PBMCs. The chain's CDR3 is CASKQGTNYGYTF. CDR3 nucleotides: TGTGCCAGTAAACAGGGGACTAACTATGGCTACACCTTC.